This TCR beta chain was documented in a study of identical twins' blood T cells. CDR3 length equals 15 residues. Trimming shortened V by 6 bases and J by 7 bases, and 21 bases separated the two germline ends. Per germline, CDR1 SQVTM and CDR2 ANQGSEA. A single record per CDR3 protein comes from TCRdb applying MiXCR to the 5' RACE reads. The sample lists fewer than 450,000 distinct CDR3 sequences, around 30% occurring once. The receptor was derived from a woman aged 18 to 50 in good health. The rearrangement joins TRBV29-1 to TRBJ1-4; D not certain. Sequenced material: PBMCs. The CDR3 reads CSVFEAFLDGEKLFF. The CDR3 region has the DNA TGCAGCGTCTTCGAGGCATTCCTCGACGGTGAAAAACTGTTTTTT. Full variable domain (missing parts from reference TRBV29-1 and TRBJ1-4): SAVISQKPSRDICQRGTSLTIQCQVDSQVTMMFWYRQQPGQSLTLIATANQGSEATYESGFVIDKFPISRPNLTFSTLTVSNMSPEDSSIYLCSVFEAFLDGEKLFFGSGTQLSVL.